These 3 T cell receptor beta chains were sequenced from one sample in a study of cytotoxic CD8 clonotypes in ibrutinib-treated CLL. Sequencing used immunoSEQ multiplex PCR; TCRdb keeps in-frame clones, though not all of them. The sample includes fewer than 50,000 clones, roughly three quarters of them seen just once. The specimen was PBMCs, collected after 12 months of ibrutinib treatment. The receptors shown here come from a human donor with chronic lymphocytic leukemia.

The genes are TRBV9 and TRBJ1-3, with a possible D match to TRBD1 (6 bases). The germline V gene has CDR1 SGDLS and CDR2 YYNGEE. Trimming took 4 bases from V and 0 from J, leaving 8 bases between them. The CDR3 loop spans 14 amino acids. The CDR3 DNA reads TGTGCCAGCAGCAGGACAGACTCTGGAAACACCATATATTTT. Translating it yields CASSRTDSGNTIYF. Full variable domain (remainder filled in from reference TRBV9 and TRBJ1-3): DSGVTQTPKHLITATGQRVTLRCSPRSGDLSVYWYQQSLDQGLQFLIQYYNGEERAKGNILERFSAQQFPDLHSELNLSSLELGDSALYFCASSRTDSGNTIYFGEGSWLTVV.

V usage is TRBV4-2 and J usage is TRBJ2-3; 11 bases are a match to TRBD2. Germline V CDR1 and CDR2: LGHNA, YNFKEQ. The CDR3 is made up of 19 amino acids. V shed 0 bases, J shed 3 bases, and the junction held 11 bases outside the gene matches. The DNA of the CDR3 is TGTGCCAGCAGCCAAGATCTCCCCCTAGCGGGAGGCCTTACAGATACGCAGTATTTT. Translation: CASSQDLPLAGGLTDTQYF.

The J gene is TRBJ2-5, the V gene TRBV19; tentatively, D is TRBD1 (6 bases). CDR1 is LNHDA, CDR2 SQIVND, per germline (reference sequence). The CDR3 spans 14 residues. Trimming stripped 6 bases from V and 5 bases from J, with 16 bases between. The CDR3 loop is CASSAPRGDETQYF. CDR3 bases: TGTGCCAGTAGCGCACCCAGGGGTGACGAGACCCAGTACTTC.